Presented here are 10 T cell receptor beta chains from one specimen sequenced in a study of blood T cell repertoires in COVID-19. The assay was immunoSEQ multiplex PCR, and TCRdb's table has in-frame clones only and misses some. This table has 94,000 or so clones, roughly 82% appearing once. Material for sequencing was peripheral blood. The receptors were gathered from a man aged 55 to 70 with acute or convalescent COVID-19.

The table lists this clone with a few counts. This chain uses TRBV28 with TRBJ1-2, with a tentative D call TRBD1 (6 bases). There are 15 residues in the CDR3. Deletions cut 0 bases from V and 0 bases from J, with 8 bases between. CDR1 MDHEN and CDR2 SYDVKM come from the germline V gene. The DNA for the CDR3 is TGTGCCAGCAGTTTATGGGCAGGGGCTAACTATGGCTACACCTTC. Translation: CASSLWAGANYGYTF.

The chain combines TRBV11-2 with TRBJ1-2, with D tentatively TRBD1 (5 bases). The germline CDR1 and CDR2 sequences are SGHAT and FQNNGV. The CDR3 has 14 amino acids. Trimming removed 3 bases from V and 7 bases from J, with 15 bases in between. Written as DNA, the CDR3 is TGTGCCAGCAGCTTCGGGGGAACTCCTAGTGGCTACACCTTC. The encoded protein is CASSFGGTPSGYTF. The full variable domain, completed using reference TRBV11-2 and TRBJ1-2, is EAGVAQSPRYKIIEKRQSVAFWCNPISGHATLYWYQQILGQGPKLLIQFQNNGVVDDSQLPKDRFSAERLKGVDSTLKIQPAKLEDSAVYLCASSFGGTPSGYTFGSGTRLTVV.

The V call is TRBV18, the J call TRBJ1-5; TRBD1 agrees at 7 bases. This CDR3 region has 14 residues. Germline-derived CDR1 and CDR2 are KGHSH and LQKENI. J was trimmed by 5 bases and V by 2 bases; bases with no gene match: 3. In nucleotides, the CDR3 is TGTGCCAGCTCACCAAGGCAGGGGGATCAGCCCCAGCATTTT. Translating gives CASSPRQGDQPQHF.

The chain couples TRBV11-2 to TRBJ2-2; 7 positions match TRBD2. J lost 0 bases, V lost 5 bases, and 12 bases had no gene match. CDR3 length equals 18 residues. CDR1 and CDR2 (germline): SGHAT, FQNNGV. The CDR3 sequence is CASSGNRGDYANTGELFF. The CDR3 DNA sequence: TGTGCCAGCAGCGGTAACCGGGGGGACTATGCGAACACCGGGGAGCTGTTTTTT.

The chain joins TRBV15 to TRBJ2-3; TRBD1 agrees at 8 bases. The germline CDR1 and CDR2 sequences are LNHNV and YYDKDF (reference sequence). The CDR3 totals 16 residues. J gave up 0 bases and V 5 bases, and 7 bases lay outside the gene matches. CDR3 loop: CATSVRTGTSTDTQYF. The CDR3 coding sequence is TGTGCCACCAGCGTCCGGACAGGGACTAGCACAGATACGCAGTATTTT.

The chain carries TRBV5-4 and TRBJ2-7; D call uncertain. Trimming pared 2 bases from V and 5 bases from J, leaving 11 bases between. There are 13 residues in the CDR3. Germline CDR1 is SGHNT and CDR2 is YYREEE (reference sequence). CDR3 DNA: TGTGCCAGCAGCTTCGAGACAAGGCACGAGCAGTACTTC. Its protein is CASSFETRHEQYF.

V usage is TRBV2 and J usage is TRBJ2-5; 14 bases map to TRBD2. The CDR3 is 18 amino acids. V lost 6 bases and J lost 1; bases outside the gene matches: 10. Germline lookup yields CDR1 SNHLY and CDR2 FYNNEI. The CDR3 here is CASRGGPGTSGGQETQYF. The CDR3 DNA follows: TGTGCCAGCAGAGGGGGGCCCGGGACTAGCGGGGGCCAAGAGACCCAGTACTTC. Based on the CDR3 plus reference TRBV2 and TRBJ2-5, the full variable domain is EPEVTQTPSHQVTQMGQEVILRCVPISNHLYFYWYRQILGQKVEFLVSFYNNEISEKSEIFDDQFSVERPDGSNFTLKIRSTKLEDSAMYFCASRGGPGTSGGQETQYFGPGTRLLVL.

This clone was picked up one time. J is TRBJ2-1 and V is TRBV7-2; tentatively, D is TRBD2 (6 bases). CDR1 and CDR2 (germline): SGHTA, FQGNSA. This CDR3 is 13 amino acids long. V was cut by 2 bases and J by 6 bases, with 8 bases left in between. In nucleotides, the CDR3 is TGTGCCAGCAGCTTACTAGCGATCAATGAGCAGTTCTTC. It is translated as CASSLLAINEQFF.

The chain has TRBV21-1 and TRBJ1-3; the DNA was not compared with TRBD1, the D call given in the table. TRBV21-1 is a recognized pseudogene. CDR3 length: 19 residues. In DNA form, the CDR3 reads TGTGCCAGCAGCAAAGCGCCGACCTACAGGGGACTCTCTGGAAACACCATATATTTT. It yields the protein CASSKAPTYRGLSGNTIYF.

The rearrangement uses TRBV3-1 (or the pseudogene TRBV3-2) and TRBJ2-5; the D is unclear. V was pared by 1 base and J by 4 bases, with 10 bases between. Per germline, CDR1 LGHDT and CDR2 YNNKEL (reference sequence). CDR3 length: 14 residues. CDR3 in amino acids: CASSQVSVSETQYF. The DNA for the CDR3 is TGTGCCAGCAGCCAAGTGAGCGTTTCAGAGACCCAGTACTTC.